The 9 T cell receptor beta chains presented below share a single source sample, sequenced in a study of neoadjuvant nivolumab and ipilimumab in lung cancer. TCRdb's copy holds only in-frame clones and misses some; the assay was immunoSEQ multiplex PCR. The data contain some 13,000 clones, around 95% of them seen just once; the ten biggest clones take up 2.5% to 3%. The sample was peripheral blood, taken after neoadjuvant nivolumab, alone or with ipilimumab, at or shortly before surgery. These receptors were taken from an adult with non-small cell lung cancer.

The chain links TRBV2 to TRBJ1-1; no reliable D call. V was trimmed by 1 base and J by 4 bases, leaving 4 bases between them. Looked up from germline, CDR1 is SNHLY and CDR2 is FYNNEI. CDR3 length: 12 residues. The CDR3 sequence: CASSEGGTEAFF. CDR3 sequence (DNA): TGTGCCAGCAGTGAAGGGGGCACTGAAGCTTTCTTT.

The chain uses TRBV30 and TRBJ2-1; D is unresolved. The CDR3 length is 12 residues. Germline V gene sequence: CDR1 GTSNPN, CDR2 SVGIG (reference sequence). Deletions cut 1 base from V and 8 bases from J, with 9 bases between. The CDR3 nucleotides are TGTGCCTGGAGTGGAGTCCCGGATGAGCAGTTCTTC. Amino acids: CAWSGVPDEQFF.

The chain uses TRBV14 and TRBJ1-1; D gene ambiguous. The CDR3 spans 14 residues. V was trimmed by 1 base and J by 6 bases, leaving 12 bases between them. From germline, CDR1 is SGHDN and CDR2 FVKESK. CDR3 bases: TGTGCCAGCAGCCAAGCGTCCCAGCTGCCTGAAGCTTTCTTT. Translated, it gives CASSQASQLPEAFF.

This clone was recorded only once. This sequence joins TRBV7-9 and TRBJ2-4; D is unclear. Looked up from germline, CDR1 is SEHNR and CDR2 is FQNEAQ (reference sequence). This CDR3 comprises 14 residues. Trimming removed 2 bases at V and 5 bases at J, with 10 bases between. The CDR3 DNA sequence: TGTGCCAGCAGCTTATATCCAGAAGAAAACATTCAGTACTTC. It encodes CASSLYPEENIQYF.

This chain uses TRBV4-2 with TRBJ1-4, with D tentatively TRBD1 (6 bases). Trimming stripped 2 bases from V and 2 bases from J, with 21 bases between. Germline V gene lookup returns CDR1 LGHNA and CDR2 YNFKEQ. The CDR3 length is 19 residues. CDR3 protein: CASSQIWGGPTGTNEKLFF. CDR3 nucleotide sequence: TGTGCCAGCAGCCAAATTTGGGGGGGCCCCACGGGTACTAATGAAAAACTGTTTTTT.

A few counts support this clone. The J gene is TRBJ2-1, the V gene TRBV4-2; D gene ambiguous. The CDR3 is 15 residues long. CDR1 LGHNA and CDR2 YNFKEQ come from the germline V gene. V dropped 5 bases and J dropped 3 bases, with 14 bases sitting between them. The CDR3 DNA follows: TGTGCCAGCAGCATGCGGACGACTGACTACAATGAGCAGTTCTTC. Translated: CASSMRTTDYNEQFF.

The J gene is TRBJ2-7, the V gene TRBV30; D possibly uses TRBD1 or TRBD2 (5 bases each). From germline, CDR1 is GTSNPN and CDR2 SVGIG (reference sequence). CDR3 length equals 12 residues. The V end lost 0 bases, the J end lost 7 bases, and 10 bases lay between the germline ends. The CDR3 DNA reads TGTGCCTGGAGTGTGTCGAGGGGTGAGCAGTACTTC. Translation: CAWSVSRGEQYF.

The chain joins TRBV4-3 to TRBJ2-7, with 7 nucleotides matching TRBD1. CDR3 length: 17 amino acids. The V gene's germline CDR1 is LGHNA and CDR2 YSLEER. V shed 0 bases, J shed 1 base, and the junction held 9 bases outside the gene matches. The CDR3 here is CASSQEVGTDRSYEQYF. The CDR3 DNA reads TGCGCCAGCAGCCAAGAAGTTGGGACAGACCGATCCTACGAGCAGTACTTC.

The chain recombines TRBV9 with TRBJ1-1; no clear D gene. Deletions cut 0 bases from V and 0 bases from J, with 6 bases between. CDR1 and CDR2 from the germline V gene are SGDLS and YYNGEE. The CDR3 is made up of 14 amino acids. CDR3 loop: CASSVGHMNTEAFF. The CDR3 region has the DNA TGTGCCAGCAGCGTAGGACATATGAACACTGAAGCTTTCTTT.